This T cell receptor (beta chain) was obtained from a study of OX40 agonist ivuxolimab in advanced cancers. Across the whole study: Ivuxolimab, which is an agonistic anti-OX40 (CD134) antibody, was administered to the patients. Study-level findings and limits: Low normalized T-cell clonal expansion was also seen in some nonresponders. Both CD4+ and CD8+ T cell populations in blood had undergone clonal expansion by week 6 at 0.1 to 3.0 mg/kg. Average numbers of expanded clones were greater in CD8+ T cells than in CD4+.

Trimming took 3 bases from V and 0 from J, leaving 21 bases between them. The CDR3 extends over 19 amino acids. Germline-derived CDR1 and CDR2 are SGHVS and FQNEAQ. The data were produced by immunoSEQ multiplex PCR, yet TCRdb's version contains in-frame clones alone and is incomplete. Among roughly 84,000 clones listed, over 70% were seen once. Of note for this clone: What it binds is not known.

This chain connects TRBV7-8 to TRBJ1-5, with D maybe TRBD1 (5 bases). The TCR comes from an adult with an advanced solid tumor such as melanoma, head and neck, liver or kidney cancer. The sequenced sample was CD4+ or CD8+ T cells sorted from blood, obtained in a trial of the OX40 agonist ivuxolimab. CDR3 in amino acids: CASSFRSDSGTLSNQPQHF. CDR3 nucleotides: TGTGCCAGCAGCTTCCGATCGGACTCAGGGACTCTTAGCAATCAGCCCCAGCATTTT.